This T cell receptor (beta chain) was identified during a study of shared clonotypes between healthy human individuals. The data were produced by immunoSEQ multiplex PCR, yet TCRdb's version contains in-frame clones alone and is incomplete. The table shows some 2 million clones, with approximately 95% occurring only once. It was CD45RO-negative cells, positively selected for CCR7, that made up naive CD8 cells, with terminally differentiated effector memory CD45RA+ cells excluded. The receptor's source is a man younger than 30 in good health. The sample comprised naive CD8+ T cells sorted from blood.

The CDR3 is CASSYGGFSAGELFF. The CDR3 DNA reads as TGTGCCAGCAGTTACGGGGGTTTTAGCGCCGGGGAGCTGTTTTTT. The chain joins TRBV6-5 to TRBJ2-2, with D perhaps matching TRBD1 or TRBD2 (5 bases each). V was shortened by 2 bases and J by 6 bases, with 13 bases between the two germline ends. The CDR3 covers 15 residues. Germline V gene data show CDR1 as MNHEY and CDR2 as SVGAGI.